This T cell receptor beta chain was sequenced during a study of PD-1 blockade in classical Hodgkin lymphoma. This sample's time point: newly diagnosed, previously untreated cHL patient sample. This CDR3 is built from 13 residues. CDR1 SNHLY and CDR2 FYNNEI come from the germline V gene. Between the trimmed V and J ends, which lost 2 bases and 3 bases, there was a span of 8 bases. Sequencing used immunoSEQ multiplex PCR; TCRdb keeps in-frame clones, though not all of them. The sample includes about 7,100 clones, about four fifths of them seen just once. Sequencing was done on a sample of peripheral blood mononuclear cells (PBMCs). V and J are TRBV2 and TRBJ2-7; D is undetermined. The source is a human donor with classical Hodgkin lymphoma. The CDR3 loop reads CASSELRDYEQYF. As DNA, the CDR3 is TGTGCCAGCAGTGAACTTAGGGACTACGAGCAGTACTTC.